This passage covers 27 T cell receptor beta chains from one sample sequenced in a study of blood T cell repertoires in COVID-19. Clones were read by immunoSEQ multiplex PCR, and TCRdb kept only the in-frame ones, dropping some. The sample yields about 220,000 clones, around 84% seen once. Sequences were obtained from peripheral blood. These receptors came from a man in his fifties with active or convalescent COVID-19.

In its sample, this clone was seen once. The CDR3 DNA follows: TGTGCCAGCAGCCCATACTCCTCCTACGAGCAGTACGTC. This sequence encodes CASSPYSSYEQYV. This rearrangement joins TRBV7-8 to TRBJ2-7; D not certain. The CDR3 spans 13 residues. CDR1 and CDR2 (germline): SGHVS, FQNEAQ. Trimming cost V 5 bases and J 0 bases, with 8 bases left between them.

The chain carries TRBV7-2 and TRBJ1-4; TRBD1 agrees at 8 bases. Germline CDR1 SGHTA, CDR2 FQGNSA. This CDR3 region has 15 residues. V lost 5 bases, J lost 8 bases, and 10 bases stayed unmatched. CDR3: CASSVSGTGGEKLFF. In DNA form, the CDR3 reads TGTGCCAGCAGCGTATCCGGGACAGGTGGGGAAAAACTGTTTTTT.

The V and J genes are TRBV28 and TRBJ1-6, with TRBD1 matching 9 bases. This CDR3 contains 14 residues. Per the germline V gene, CDR1 is MDHEN and CDR2 is SYDVKM. With 6 bases clipped from V and 8 bases from J, the junction kept 5 bases outside the gene matches. The CDR3 sequence: CASRGTGSHSPLHF. Written as DNA, the CDR3 is TGTGCCAGCAGGGGGACAGGGTCGCATTCACCCCTCCACTTT.

The chain employs TRBV13 and TRBJ1-2; D may be TRBD1 (6 bases). The CDR3 runs to 19 residues. Germline V lookup: CDR1 PRHDT, CDR2 FYEKMQ (reference sequence). V lost 4 bases and J lost 5, with 29 bases in between. CDR3 protein: CASSSERPLWTEGRYGYTF. Written as DNA, the CDR3 is TGTGCCAGCAGCTCTGAACGCCCCCTCTGGACAGAGGGGAGATATGGCTACACCTTC.

This chain uses TRBV2 with TRBJ2-5; 8 nucleotides match TRBD1. The germline V gene has CDR1 SNHLY and CDR2 FYNNEI. This CDR3 is 14 amino acids long. V shed 7 bases and J 3 bases; nucleotides not matched to a gene: 7. CDR3 loop: CASTHRGSEETQYF. CDR3 DNA sequence: TGTGCCAGCACCCACAGGGGGTCGGAAGAGACCCAGTACTTC. The whole variable domain, filled in from reference TRBV2 and TRBJ2-5, reads EPEVTQTPSHQVTQMGQEVILRCVPISNHLYFYWYRQILGQKVEFLVSFYNNEISEKSEIFDDQFSVERPDGSNFTLKIRSTKLEDSAMYFCASTHRGSEETQYFGPGTRLLVL.

The chain has TRBV7-9 and TRBJ1-4; TRBD1 matches at 7 bases. Trimming cost V 1 base and J 3 bases; bases outside gene matches: 8. The CDR3 runs 17 residues. CDR1 and CDR2 (germline): SEHNR, FQNEAQ (reference sequence). The CDR3 nucleotides read TGTGCCAGCAGCTTAGGGTTCATGACAGGGTCTAATGAAAAACTGTTTTTT. This translates into CASSLGFMTGSNEKLFF.

The chain employs TRBV7-3 and TRBJ2-3, with D perhaps matching TRBD2 (6 bases). The CDR3 sequence is 15 residues long. Trimming removed 1 base from V and 2 bases from J, with 10 bases in between. Germline CDR1 SGHTA, CDR2 FQGTGA. CDR3 residues: CASSLMGLPTDTQYF. The CDR3, as DNA: TGTGCCAGCAGCTTAATGGGACTTCCCACAGATACGCAGTATTTT. Variable domain in full (rest from reference TRBV7-3 and TRBJ2-3): GAGVSQTPSNKVTEKGKYVELRCDPISGHTALYWYRQSLGQGPEFLIYFQGTGAADDSGLPNDRFFAVRPEGSVSTLKIQRTERGDSAVYLCASSLMGLPTDTQYFGPGTRLTVL.

The chain joins TRBV6-2 or TRBV6-3 to TRBJ2-7; TRBD1 matches 10 bases. The ends lost 4 bases at V and 3 bases at J; junction bases unmatched: 6. Germline CDR1 reads MNHEY; CDR2 reads SVGEGT. The CDR3 has 15 residues. The CDR3 coding sequence is TGTGCCAGCAGTTCCGGGACAGGGGTCCTCTACGAGCAGTACGTC. Encoded protein: CASSSGTGVLYEQYV.

V gene TRBV29-1 combines with J gene TRBJ2-5; D is ambiguous. The V end was cut by 6 bases, the J end by 4 bases, with 12 bases between. CDR3 length: 12 residues. Per germline, CDR1 SQVTM and CDR2 ANQGSEA. CDR3 in amino acids: CSVEAVGETQYF. CDR3 sequence (DNA): TGCAGCGTAGAGGCAGTTGGAGAGACCCAGTACTTC.

V usage is TRBV18 and J usage is TRBJ2-7; TRBD2 matches 13 bases. The CDR3 extends over 15 amino acids. CDR1 KGHSH and CDR2 LQKENI come from the germline V gene. With V trimmed by 3 bases and J by 3 bases, 2 bases remained unmatched. CDR3 in amino acids: CASSPGLAGNYEQYF. The CDR3 DNA is TGTGCCAGCTCACCGGGACTAGCGGGGAACTACGAGCAGTACTTC.

The V gene is TRBV11-2, the J gene TRBJ1-2, with a weak D call TRBD1 (5 bases). The V gene lost 5 bases and the J gene lost 4 bases, with 11 bases spanning the gap. CDR3 length: 13 amino acids. Germline assignment: CDR1 SGHAT and CDR2 FQNNGV. The CDR3 DNA follows: TGTGCCAGCAGCCAGGGAAAATTCTATGGCTACACCTTC. Protein: CASSQGKFYGYTF.

This rearrangement joins TRBV5-4 to TRBJ1-2, with a tentative D call TRBD1 (6 bases). The CDR3 extends over 13 amino acids. CDR1 is SGHNT, CDR2 YYREEE, per germline (reference sequence). V lost 4 bases, J lost 1 base, and 8 bases lay in between. CDR3 bases: TGTGCCAGCAGCCCGGACAGTAACTATGGCTACACCTTC. Translation gives CASSPDSNYGYTF. Combining the CDR3 with reference TRBV5-4 and TRBJ1-2 gives the whole variable domain ETGVTQSPTHLIKTRGQQVTLRCSSQSGHNTVSWYQQALGQGPQFIFQYYREEENGRGNFPPRFSGLQFPNYSSELNVNALELDDSALYLCASSPDSNYGYTFGSGTRLTVV.

The chain has TRBV27 and TRBJ2-7, with D possibly TRBD1 on 6 matching bases. The CDR3 sequence is 14 residues long. The V end lost 8 bases, the J end lost 3 bases, and 17 bases lay between the germline ends. CDR1 MNHEY and CDR2 SMNVEV come from the germline V gene (reference sequence). As DNA, the CDR3 is TGTGCCAGCTCACCTTTCACAGGGAGCTACGAGCAGTACTTC. Translated: CASSPFTGSYEQYF.

J is TRBJ2-3 and V is TRBV19; perhaps TRBD2 as D (7 bases). The CDR3 runs 14 residues. V was pared by 5 bases and J by 2 bases, with 11 bases between. Germline loops: CDR1 LNHDA, CDR2 SQIVND (reference sequence). The CDR3, as DNA: TGTGCCAGTAGTGGGGGGGGCCTCACAGATACGCAGTATTTT. It yields the protein CASSGGGLTDTQYF.

The V and J genes are TRBV7-3 and TRBJ1-2, with a possible D match to TRBD1 (6 bases). The germline gives CDR1 SGHTA, CDR2 FQGTGA. V was cut by 4 bases and J by 5 bases, with 11 bases left in between. The CDR3 is made up of 13 amino acids. The CDR3 loop reads CASSSDTGYGYTF. The CDR3 region has the DNA TGTGCCAGCAGCTCAGACACAGGGTATGGCTACACCTTC. The whole variable domain, remainder taken from reference TRBV7-3 and TRBJ1-2, is GAGVSQTPSNKVTEKGKYVELRCDPISGHTALYWYRQSLGQGPEFLIYFQGTGAADDSGLPNDRFFAVRPEGSVSTLKIQRTERGDSAVYLCASSSDTGYGYTFGSGTRLTVV.

Only a few counts were recorded for this clone. V gene TRBV9 combines with J gene TRBJ2-1; possible D gene TRBD2, 5 bases. The CDR3 sequence is 17 residues long. The V gene lost 4 bases and the J gene lost 2 bases, with 19 bases spanning the gap. Germline lookup yields CDR1 SGDLS and CDR2 YYNGEE. CDR3 bases: TGTGCCAGCAGCCCTTTCCTTGTCGAGGGCCCCTACAATGAGCAGTTCTTC. Translated: CASSPFLVEGPYNEQFF.

This chain connects TRBV5-1 to TRBJ1-5; 7 nucleotides line up with TRBD1. The germline CDR1 and CDR2 sequences are SGHRS and YFSETQ. V shed 4 bases and J 4 bases; nucleotides not matched to a gene: 5. The CDR3 extends over 14 amino acids. CDR3 sequence (DNA): TGCGCCAGCAGCCCGGGACAGCCAAATCAGCCCCAGCATTTT. Its protein is CASSPGQPNQPQHF.

The V call is TRBV7-2, the J call TRBJ1-2; 7 nucleotides line up with TRBD1. V lost 2 bases to trimming and J lost 3 bases; unmatched junction nucleotides: 6. The CDR3 runs 15 residues. Germline CDR1 reads SGHTA; CDR2 reads FQGNSA. The CDR3 reads CASSLRTGGDYGYTF. CDR3 nucleotides: TGTGCCAGCAGCTTACGGACAGGCGGCGACTATGGCTACACCTTC.

The CDR3 DNA follows: TGTGCCAGCAGCCAAGATTGGAGCGGATTCTACGAGCAGTACTTC. Translated: CASSQDWSGFYEQYF. The genes are TRBV14 and TRBJ2-7; D is perhaps TRBD2 (5 bases). This CDR3 is built from 15 residues. V was trimmed by 0 bases and J by 3 bases, leaving 12 bases between them. Germline CDR1 is SGHDN and CDR2 is FVKESK.

This clone was found a few times. This sequence joins TRBV7-2 and TRBJ1-6, with TRBD1 matching over 7 bases. The CDR3 spans 18 residues. The germline CDR1 and CDR2 sequences are SGHTA and FQGNSA. The V segment lost 3 bases and the J segment 0 bases; nucleotides outside the gene matches: 8. CDR3 residues: CASSFPLQGSSYNSPLHF. The CDR3 DNA sequence: TGTGCCAGCAGCTTTCCTTTACAGGGGAGCTCCTATAATTCACCCCTCCACTTT.

The V gene is TRBV24-1, the J gene TRBJ2-1; D unclear. The CDR3 loop spans 11 amino acids. V was pared by 6 bases and J by 5 bases, with 4 bases between. From germline, CDR1 is KGHDR and CDR2 SFDVKD. The CDR3 DNA reads as TGTGCCACCAGTCTTCACAATGAGCAGTTCTTC. Amino acid sequence: CATSLHNEQFF.

This chain joins TRBV2 and TRBJ1-5, with D possibly being TRBD1 (6 bases). Germline V gene sequence: CDR1 SNHLY, CDR2 FYNNEI. The CDR3 consists of 15 residues. Trimming stripped 5 bases from V and 6 bases from J, with 17 bases between. As DNA, the CDR3 is TGTGCCAGCAGTCCGCCCCAGGGGCGGGTTCAGCCCCAGCATTTT. Its protein is CASSPPQGRVQPQHF.

The chain carries TRBV2 and TRBJ2-1; TRBD2 might be the D (6 bases). This CDR3 region has 15 residues. Germline lookup yields CDR1 SNHLY and CDR2 FYNNEI. The V end lost 5 bases, the J end lost 6 bases, and 17 bases lay between the germline ends. CDR3 protein: CASSPRGARRNEQFF. Here the CDR3 DNA reads TGTGCCAGCAGTCCTCGCGGGGCTAGACGCAATGAGCAGTTCTTC.

V is TRBV11-2 and J is TRBJ2-2, with D maybe TRBD2 (7 bases). Germline assignment: CDR1 SGHAT and CDR2 FQNNGV. The CDR3 spans 17 residues. The V gene lost 2 bases and the J gene lost 3 bases, with 16 bases spanning the gap. CDR3 DNA sequence: TGTGCCAGCAGCTTAAACTCGGGGGGCTCCTACACCGGGGAGCTGTTTTTT. The encoded protein is CASSLNSGGSYTGELFF.

The V and J genes are TRBV7-3 and TRBJ2-1; 7 bases fit TRBD2. V lost 5 bases to trimming and J lost 7 bases; unmatched junction nucleotides: 8. The CDR3 covers 14 residues. Germline CDR1 SGHTA, CDR2 FQGTGA. The CDR3 nucleotides read TGTGCCAGCAGCCTCGCGGGAGCGGCAAATGAGCAGTTCTTC. Translating it yields CASSLAGAANEQFF. The whole variable domain, remainder taken from reference TRBV7-3 and TRBJ2-1, is GAGVSQTPSNKVTEKGKYVELRCDPISGHTALYWYRQSLGQGPEFLIYFQGTGAADDSGLPNDRFFAVRPEGSVSTLKIQRTERGDSAVYLCASSLAGAANEQFFGPGTRLTVL.

The chain employs TRBV6-5 and TRBJ2-3; TRBD1 matches at 9 bases. Trimming removed 0 bases from V and 3 bases from J; junction bases left unmatched: 1. Germline CDR1 reads MNHEY; CDR2 reads SVGAGI. The CDR3 length is 15 residues. Here the CDR3 DNA reads TGTGCCAGCAGTTACTCCGGGACAGGGACAGATACGCAGTATTTT. Its translation: CASSYSGTGTDTQYF.

This clone turned up a few times. The rearrangement uses TRBV5-1 and TRBJ1-1, with 9 bases aligning to TRBD1. This CDR3 contains 13 residues. Germline-derived CDR1 and CDR2 are SGHRS and YFSETQ. J lost 7 bases, V lost 4 bases, and 5 bases had no gene match. This CDR3 is CASSRQGEYEAFF. The CDR3 DNA is TGCGCCAGCAGCCGACAGGGGGAGTATGAAGCTTTCTTT.